This T cell receptor (beta chain) is drawn from a study of cytomegalovirus exposure and HLA in healthy donors. Study in general: Earlier results showed 120 million or so unique TCR beta sequences derived from approximately 180 million T cells. Findings and caveats of the study: The study put 150 to 200 TCR beta chains on its list as cytomegalovirus-associated. Association of a missense DCLRE1C variant with TCR beta V- and J-gene trimming was reported in a later analysis. In a later analysis, an Asian-associated ancestry cluster reportedly showed fewer N-insertions than the approximately 610-donor mean.

Primers: 60 Vbeta forward and 13 Jbeta reverse. Assay: immunoSEQ multiplex PCR; the TCRdb copy retains only in-frame clones and omits some. Found here are fewer than 110,000 clones, roughly three quarters of them singletons; the top ten hold 10%. The V gene's germline CDR1 is SGHDT and CDR2 YYEEEE. The CDR3 contains 15 residues. Trimming took 4 bases from V and 9 from J; bases not matched to a gene: 9. For this clone: As yet, its antigen is unknown.

The chain couples TRBV5-6 to TRBJ1-3; 11 bases align to TRBD1. This clonotype was sampled from a woman aged 18-29 years in good health and CMV-seropositive. The sample consisted of PBMCs. The CDR3, as DNA: TGTGCCAGCAGCCCGGACAGGGGGCTCCCCGGCACCATATATTTT. Its protein is CASSPDRGLPGTIYF.